This T cell receptor beta chain came from a study of cytomegalovirus exposure and HLA in healthy donors listed by TCRdb under 2017. At the level of the whole study: In an earlier analysis of 450 to 750 of the donors, around 290 Gb of sequence data and approximately 120 million unique TCR beta sequences from about 190 million T cells were reported. A separate validation cohort of 100 to 150 different subjects was used in addition to the roughly 720-subject first cohort. HLA typing included class I and class II loci at four-digit resolution. Genome-wide SNP genotypes for about 55% of the roughly 670 donors were used in a later genetic analysis, which treated that subset as a discovery cohort. The study combined high-throughput TCR immunosequencing, statistical association of individual TCRs with disease status, and machine learning to predict cytomegalovirus infection status. The later analysis used no new phenotypic data to find candidate immune exposures, relying instead on TCR beta sequences and their occurrence across donors. An early release that covered some 630 HLA-typed donors contained approximately 320 gigabases of sequencing data and approximately 85 million unique TCR sequences. Four to six DR-DQ haplotypes were handled as single units for association and clustering, since linkage in the cohort was strong. Every discovery cohort repertoire had been produced on one sequencing platform. Of the approximately 400 genotyped donors, over 70% fell in the genetic ancestry cluster associated with self-reported Caucasian donors. Donor age, sex, ethnicity and CMV serostatus were compiled together with the repertoire data. The T cell repertoires of about 700 subjects were profiled by immunosequencing and related to cytomegalovirus serostatus. The study aimed to test whether cataloging public T cell receptors could reveal signatures of past pathogen exposure. Across 398 genotyped donors of the cohort, an average of about 250,000 unique TCR beta nucleotide sequences per donor were sequenced, and approximately 17% of those sequences were non-productive. The number of typed donors differed by locus: roughly 629-640 for A, B, C, DRB1 and DQB1; 500 to 550 for DQA1; over 600 for DPA1; and some 450 for DPB1. A later analysis re-examined previously published TCR beta repertoires from roughly 720 donors and added high-resolution HLA genotyping to investigate patterns of TCR occurrence. To decide whether each TCR beta V gene segment behaved as functional or pseudogenic, an earlier analysis of several hundred of the donors relied on high-throughput TCR beta sequencing.

The V and J ends are trimmed by 7 bases and 1 base, leaving 13 bases between them. CDR1 and CDR2 were assigned from the germline V gene as MNHNS and SASEGT. The cysteine opens and the phenylalanine closes a CDR3 of 14 amino acids. This entry keeps only the CDR3 DNA: 42 bases, framed from base 1. Overall study outcomes, separate from this receptor: Linkage disequilibrium might explain the correlated functional status among segregating V segments, but an unknown experimental factor could not be excluded. A further reported finding was that TCR beta sequences accurately predicted the HLA-A and HLA-B alleles for most subjects in the first cohort. In a later genetic analysis, a missense DCLRE1C variant was associated with V-gene and J-gene trimming of TCR beta chains, and the association was replicated in an independent cohort. It was suggested by the authors that the approach could potentially be generalized to other disease states and immunological phenotypes. A later analysis found that TCR association rates varied across HLA loci, with DRB1 alleles showing the most associated TCRs and HLA-C alleles the fewest. Because the 87-base-pair reads could not distinguish some IMGT-functional V segments, including TRBV6-2 and TRBV6-3, those segments were excluded. A cluster of highly shared sequence variants was judged likely to represent a technical artifact of the sequencing pipeline. Broadly in line with IMGT annotations, most TCR beta V segments showed up in productive rearrangements about 87% or about 30% of the time in an earlier analysis of several hundred of the donors. A later analysis associated 15,000 to 20,000 TCR beta sequences with specific HLA alleles at a false discovery rate of 0.05. Because HLA typing was unavailable for some donors at each locus, only the typed subset was used in association tests. Assigning TCR associations to individual alleles was difficult when HLA alleles, especially DR and DQ, strongly co-occurred. The only immune exposure information available for the cohort was CMV serostatus. While some public TCRs were present in many individuals, most TCR sequences turned up only very rarely across donors. A later analysis found that HLA-associated TCR beta chains were more clonally expanded and had lower generation probabilities than equally common non-associated chains. In the study, about 150 TCR beta chains were listed as associated with cytomegalovirus. A later analysis reported that several top co-occurrence clusters appeared linked to parvovirus B19, influenza, CMV and Epstein-Barr virus. In this cohort, only TCR beta chains were sequenced, and detectable features were limited by the absence of alpha or paired-chain data. The earlier analysis of a few hundred of the donors excluded 15 to 20 rarely observed V segments, including chromosome 9 orphons, because counts were too low. According to a later analysis, most CMV-associated TCR beta chains appeared to be HLA-restricted, and the HLA associations seemed to be driven largely by CMV exposure. Three of the identified cytomegalovirus-associated TCR beta chains were confirmed in vitro to be specific for cytomegalovirus antigens. Cytomegalovirus status was reported to be diagnosed by the classifier with high specificity and sensitivity in both the original and validation cohorts. In a later genetic analysis, fewer N-insertions in productive TCRs were reported among donors in an Asian-associated ancestry cluster than the roughly 640-donor mean. Roughly uniform sequencing depth across donors was assumed in presence/absence analyses, although this assumption may not hold.

The cohort comprised approximately 700 healthy bone marrow donors. At the time of sampling, every cohort member was nominally healthy, though immune exposures that went unrecorded were likely present. The donor tested CMV seronegative and was one of the 352 seronegative cohort members. A peripheral blood sample was collected from each donor, and TCR beta sequencing was performed on peripheral blood mononuclear cells. The Qiagen DNeasy Blood Extraction Kit was used to extract genomic DNA from the blood cell samples. In this sample, this clone turned up a few times. It has no known antigen specificity. Base qualities are not recorded, but no much larger clone differs from it by a single base. The protocol used for the library was the immunoSEQ multiplex PCR assay. The multiplex PCR relied on a mix of 60 forward primers for TCR Vbeta segments and 13 reverse primers for TCR Jbeta segments. A multiplex PCR assay on genomic DNA amplified the CDR3 region of rearranged TCR beta genes. Amplified TCR beta libraries were sequenced as 87-base-pair reads on the Illumina HiSeq System. In the authors' own workflow: In a later analysis, tens of millions of unique TCR beta chains were counted across the approximately 640 repertoires, and roughly 9.9 million of these chains were shared by at least two donors. Raw reads were error-corrected and collapsed into unique sequences by a nearest-neighbor algorithm in which closely related sequences were merged to remove PCR and sequencing errors. CDR3 sequences were aligned to IMGT reference sequences to assign V, D and J gene segments. For a sequence to be retained, at least a six-nucleotide match to both a V gene segment and a J gene segment was required. Rearrangements were called productive when the CDR3 lacked stop codons and stayed in frame with V and J; all others were non-productive. CDR3 was defined according to IMGT convention as the region running from the second conserved V-encoded cysteine to the conserved J-encoded phenylalanine. The earlier analysis of some 580 of the donors excluded any sequence lacking an unambiguous match to a single V gene segment. In an earlier analysis of approximately 590 of the donors, V segments were called functional above 56.7% productive rearrangements and were called segregating when the between-donor standard deviation exceeded 5%. A statistical classification framework was developed to diagnose cytomegalovirus status using the catalog of TCR beta chain sequences. In a later analysis, TCR nucleotide sequences were compared against IMGT/GENE-DB human TR gene sequences so that V and J genes could be assigned. Using the TCRdist pipeline, a later analysis assigned CDR3 sequences along with most-parsimonious VDJ recombination scenarios. In a later analysis, every TCR beta chain was defined by the combination of its CDR3 amino acid sequence and its V-gene family, and reads without a unique V-gene family were dropped. To address suspected cross-contamination and a sequencing artifact, a later analysis removed a few hundred highly shared, low-generation-probability nucleotide sequences. In a later analysis, a clonal expansion index for each public chain was calculated from normalized within-repertoire ranks of inferred template counts. In a later analysis, generation probabilities were computed using a VDJ recombination model fitted to out-of-frame rearrangements, and the results were checked against IGoR. In a later analysis, TCR-TCR, TCR-HLA and TCR-CMV co-occurrence was scored with hypergeometric tests, and a repertoire-size bias correction was applied to TCR pairs. A later analysis estimated false discovery rates by permuting HLA or CMV assignments 20 times. In a later analysis, co-occurring TCRs were grouped using DBSCAN, with TCRdist sequence similarity added in when clustering inside HLA-allele-positive subsets. Co-occurrence clustering excluded repertoires with fewer than 30,000 or more than 120,000 public chains, plus five with anomalous nucleotide sharing. TCRdb stores this immuneACCESS table with in-frame sequences only. Part of the clones is absent; in the studies checked, under half of the shortfall reflects unresolved V genes, and no reason is known for the rest. The D gene and trimming were derived from the DNA, and the V and J assignments and clone size from that table. This sample comprises about 140,000 clones, roughly 74% of them detected only once. The biggest ten clones account for approximately 3.2% of the sample.

This receptor chain uses TRBV6-1 and TRBJ1-1; the D gene cannot be resolved reliably. The sequenced sample was PBMCs. This TCR came from a man aged 35 to 55 in good health and CMV-seronegative. The sequence in DNA is TGTGCCAGCAACCCAATCCCAGGGAACACTGAAGCTTTCTTT. It translates as CASNPIPGNTEAFF.